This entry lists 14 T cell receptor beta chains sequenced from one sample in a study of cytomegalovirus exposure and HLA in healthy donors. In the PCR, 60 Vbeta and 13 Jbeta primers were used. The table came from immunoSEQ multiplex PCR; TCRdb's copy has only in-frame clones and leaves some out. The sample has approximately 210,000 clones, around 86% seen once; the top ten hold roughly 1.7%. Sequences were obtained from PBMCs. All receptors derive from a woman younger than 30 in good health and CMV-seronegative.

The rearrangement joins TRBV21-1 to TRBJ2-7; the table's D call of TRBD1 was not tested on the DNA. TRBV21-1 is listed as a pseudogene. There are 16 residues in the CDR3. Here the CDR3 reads CASSKTGPPSTYEQYF. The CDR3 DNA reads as TGTGCCAGCAGCAAAACAGGGCCCCCCTCTACCTACGAGCAGTACTTC.

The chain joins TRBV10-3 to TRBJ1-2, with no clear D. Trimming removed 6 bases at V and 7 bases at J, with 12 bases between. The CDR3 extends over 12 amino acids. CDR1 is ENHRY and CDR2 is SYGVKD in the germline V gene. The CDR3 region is CAISLDRGGYTF. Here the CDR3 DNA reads TGTGCCATCAGCCTAGACCGGGGTGGCTACACCTTC.

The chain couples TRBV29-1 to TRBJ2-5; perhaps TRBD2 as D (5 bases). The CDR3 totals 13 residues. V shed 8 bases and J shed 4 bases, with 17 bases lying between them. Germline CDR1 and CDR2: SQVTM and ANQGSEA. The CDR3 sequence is CSSVRVRAETQYF. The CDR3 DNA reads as TGCAGCTCCGTGAGGGTTAGGGCAGAGACCCAGTACTTC.

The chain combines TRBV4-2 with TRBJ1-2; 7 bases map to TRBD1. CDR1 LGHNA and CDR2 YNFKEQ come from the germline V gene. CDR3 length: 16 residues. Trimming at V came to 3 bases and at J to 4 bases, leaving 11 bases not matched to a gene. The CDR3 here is CASSQGDRALGYGYTF. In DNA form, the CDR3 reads TGTGCCAGCAGCCAGGGAGACAGGGCCCTAGGCTATGGCTACACCTTC.

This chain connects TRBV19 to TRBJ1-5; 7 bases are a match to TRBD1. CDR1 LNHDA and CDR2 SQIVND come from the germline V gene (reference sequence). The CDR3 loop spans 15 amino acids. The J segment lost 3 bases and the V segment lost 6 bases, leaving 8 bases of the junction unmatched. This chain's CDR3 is CASRVAGGLNQPQHF. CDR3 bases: TGTGCCAGTAGGGTTGCAGGGGGACTCAATCAGCCCCAGCATTTT.

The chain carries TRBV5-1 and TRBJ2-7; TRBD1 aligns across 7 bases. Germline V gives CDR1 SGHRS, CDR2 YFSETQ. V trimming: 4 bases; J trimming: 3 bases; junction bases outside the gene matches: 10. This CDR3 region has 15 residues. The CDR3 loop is CASSHETGLYYEQYF. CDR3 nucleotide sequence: TGCGCCAGCAGCCATGAGACAGGGTTATACTACGAGCAGTACTTC.

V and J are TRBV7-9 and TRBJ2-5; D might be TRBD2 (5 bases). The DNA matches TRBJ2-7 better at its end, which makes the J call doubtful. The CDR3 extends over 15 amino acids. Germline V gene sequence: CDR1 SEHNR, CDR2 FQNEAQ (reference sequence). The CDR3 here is CASSLDSSGKYEQYF. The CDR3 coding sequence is TGTGCCAGCAGCTTAGACAGTTCGGGGAAGTACGAGCAGTACTTC.

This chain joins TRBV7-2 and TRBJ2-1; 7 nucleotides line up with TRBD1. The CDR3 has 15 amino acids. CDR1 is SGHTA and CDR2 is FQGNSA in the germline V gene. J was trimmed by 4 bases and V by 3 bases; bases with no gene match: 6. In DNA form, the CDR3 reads TGTGCCAGCAGCTTCGGACAGGTGAAATACAATGAGCAGTTCTTC. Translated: CASSFGQVKYNEQFF.

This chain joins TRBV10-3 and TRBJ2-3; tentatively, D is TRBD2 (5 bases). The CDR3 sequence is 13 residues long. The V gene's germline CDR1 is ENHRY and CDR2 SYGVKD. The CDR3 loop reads CASTEAYADTQYF. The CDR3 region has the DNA TGTGCTAGCACGGAGGCCTACGCAGATACGCAGTATTTT.

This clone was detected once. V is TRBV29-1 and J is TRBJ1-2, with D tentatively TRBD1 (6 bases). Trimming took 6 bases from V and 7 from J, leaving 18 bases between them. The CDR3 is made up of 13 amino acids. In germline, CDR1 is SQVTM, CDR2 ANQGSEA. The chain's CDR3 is CSVPAGADGGYTF. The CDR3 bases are TGCAGCGTCCCCGCAGGGGCGGACGGTGGCTACACCTTC.

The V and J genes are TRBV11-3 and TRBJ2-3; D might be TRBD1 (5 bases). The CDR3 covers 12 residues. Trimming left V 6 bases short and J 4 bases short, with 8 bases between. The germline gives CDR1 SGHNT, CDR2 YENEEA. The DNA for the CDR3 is TGTGCCAGCAGTTCAGGGTCAGATACGCAGTATTTT. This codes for CASSSGSDTQYF.

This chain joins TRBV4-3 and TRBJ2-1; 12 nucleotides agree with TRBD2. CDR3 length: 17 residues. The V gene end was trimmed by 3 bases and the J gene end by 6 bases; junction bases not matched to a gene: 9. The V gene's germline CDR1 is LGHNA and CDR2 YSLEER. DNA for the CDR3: TGCGCCAGCAGCCAGAGACTAGCGGGAGTGTTAGGCAATGAGCAGTTCTTC. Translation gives CASSQRLAGVLGNEQFF.

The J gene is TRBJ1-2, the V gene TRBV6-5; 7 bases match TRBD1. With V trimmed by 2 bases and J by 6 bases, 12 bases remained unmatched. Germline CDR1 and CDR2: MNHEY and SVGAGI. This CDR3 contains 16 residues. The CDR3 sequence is CASSYRRDRSIDGYTF. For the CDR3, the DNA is TGTGCCAGCAGTTACCGGCGGGACAGAAGTATCGATGGCTACACCTTC.

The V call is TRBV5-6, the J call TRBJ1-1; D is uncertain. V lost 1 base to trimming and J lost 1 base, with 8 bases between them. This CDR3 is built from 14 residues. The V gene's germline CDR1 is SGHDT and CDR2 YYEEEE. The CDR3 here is CASSLIHQNTEAFF. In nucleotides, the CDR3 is TGTGCCAGCAGCTTGATCCATCAGAACACTGAAGCTTTCTTT.